The present TCR beta chain was sequenced within a study of blood T cell repertoires in COVID-19. The wider study: Samples taken during acute and convalescent COVID-19 were collected in the United States, Italy and Spain.

The protocol was immunoSEQ multiplex PCR, while the TCRdb copy is restricted to in-frame clones and leaves out a portion. The sample lists 200,000 to 250,000 clones, 75% to 85% occurring once. A Seattle source enrolled patients during active infection and followed them longitudinally. The CDR3 runs to 13 residues. V was clipped by 2 bases and J by 8 bases; unmatched bases: 8. In germline, CDR1 is GTSNPN, CDR2 SVGIG (reference sequence). Sequencing input: peripheral blood. This chain joins TRBV30 and TRBJ1-2, with TRBD1 identical over 7 bases. The sequence was obtained from a woman aged 30 to 39 with COVID-19, enrolled during active disease. This CDR3 reads CAWSRTGEEGYTF. The CDR3 region has the DNA TGTGCCTGGAGTCGTACAGGGGAAGAAGGCTACACCTTC.